This T cell receptor (beta chain) was found in a study of blood T cell repertoires in COVID-19. The overall study: T cells, B-cell-depleted T cells, or PBMCs supplied cDNA or gDNA.

In regard to this clone: Other DNA sequences within the sample encode an identical CDR3.

Sequencing used immunoSEQ multiplex PCR; TCRdb keeps in-frame clones, though not all of them. The profile shows about 120,000 clones, approximately 87% of them singletons. Trimming cost V 5 bases and J 0 bases; bases outside gene matches: 2. This CDR3 is built from 14 residues. The germline V gene has CDR1 MDHEN and CDR2 SYDVKM. The sequencing input was peripheral blood. The rearrangement joins TRBV28 to TRBJ2-3; TRBD2 aligns across 7 bases. The source of this sequence is a woman aged 50 to 60 with acute or convalescent COVID-19. CDR3 amino acids: CASSSGASTDTQYF. In nucleotides, the CDR3 is TGTGCCAGCAGTAGCGGGGCTAGCACAGATACGCAGTATTTT.